The present T cell receptor (beta chain) was sequenced within a study of blood T cell repertoires in COVID-19. For the study at large: The United States, Italy and Spain were the sources of the acute and convalescent COVID-19 samples. From T cells, B-cell-depleted T cells, or PBMCs came the material, which was cDNA or gDNA.

In the authors' workflow: Amplification of reference gene primers provided the estimated nucleated cell counts. The repertoire was sequenced with immunoSEQ multiplex PCR; TCRdb's copy has only in-frame clones and lacks some. The DNA was the basis for D and trimming; V, J and clone size are from that table. The sample gives 150,000 to 200,000 clones, just over 85% of which show up once; roughly 8.2% is in the top ten. Germline loops: CDR1 MDHEN, CDR2 SYDVKM. The CDR3 totals 14 residues. V dropped 2 bases and J dropped 5 bases, with 10 bases sitting between them. This clone was seen only once. The source is a man in his 60s with acute or convalescent COVID-19. The rearrangement links TRBV28 to TRBJ1-5, with D tentatively TRBD1 (5 bases). What was sequenced was peripheral blood. The CDR3 DNA is TGTGCCAGCAGTTTACCGGGGGGGGATCAGCCCCAGCATTTT. It translates to CASSLPGGDQPQHF.